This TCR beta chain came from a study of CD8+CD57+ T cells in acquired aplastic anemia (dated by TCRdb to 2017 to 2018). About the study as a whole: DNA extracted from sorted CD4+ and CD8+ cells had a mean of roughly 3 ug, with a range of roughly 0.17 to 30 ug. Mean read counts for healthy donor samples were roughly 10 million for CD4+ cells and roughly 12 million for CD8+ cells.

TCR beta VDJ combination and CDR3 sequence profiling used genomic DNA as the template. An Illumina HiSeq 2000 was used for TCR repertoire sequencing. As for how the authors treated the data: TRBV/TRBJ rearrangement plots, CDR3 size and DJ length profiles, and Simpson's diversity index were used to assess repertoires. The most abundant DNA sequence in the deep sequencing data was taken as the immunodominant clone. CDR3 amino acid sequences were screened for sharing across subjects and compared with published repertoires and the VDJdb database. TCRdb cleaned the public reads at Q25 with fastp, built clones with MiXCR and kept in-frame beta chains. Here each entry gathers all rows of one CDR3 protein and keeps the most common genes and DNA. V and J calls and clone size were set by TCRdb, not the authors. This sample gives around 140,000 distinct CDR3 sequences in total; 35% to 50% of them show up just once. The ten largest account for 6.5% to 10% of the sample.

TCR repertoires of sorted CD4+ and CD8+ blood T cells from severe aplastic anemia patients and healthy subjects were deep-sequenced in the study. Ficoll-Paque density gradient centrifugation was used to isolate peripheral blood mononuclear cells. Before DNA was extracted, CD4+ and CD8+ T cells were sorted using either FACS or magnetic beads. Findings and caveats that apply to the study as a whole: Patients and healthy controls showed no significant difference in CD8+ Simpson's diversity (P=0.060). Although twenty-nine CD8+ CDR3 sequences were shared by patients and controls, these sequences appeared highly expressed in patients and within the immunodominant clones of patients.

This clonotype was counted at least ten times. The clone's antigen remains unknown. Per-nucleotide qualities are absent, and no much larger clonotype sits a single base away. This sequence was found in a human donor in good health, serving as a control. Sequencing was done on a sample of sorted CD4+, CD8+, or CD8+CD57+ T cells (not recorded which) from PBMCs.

The DNA sequence is as follows: TGCAGTGCTAGAGACCGGGGAAACACTGAAGCTTTCTTT. The translation is CSARDRGNTEAFF. This chain joins TRBV20-1 to TRBJ1-1; no D segment can be confidently identified. The CDR3, from cysteine to phenylalanine, totals 13 residues. The only DNA kept is the CDR3, 39 bases in frame from the first base. CDR1 and CDR2, per the germline V gene (reference sequence), are DFQATT and SNEGSKA. V was cut back by 0 bases and J by 2 bases, leaving a gap of 7 bases between them.